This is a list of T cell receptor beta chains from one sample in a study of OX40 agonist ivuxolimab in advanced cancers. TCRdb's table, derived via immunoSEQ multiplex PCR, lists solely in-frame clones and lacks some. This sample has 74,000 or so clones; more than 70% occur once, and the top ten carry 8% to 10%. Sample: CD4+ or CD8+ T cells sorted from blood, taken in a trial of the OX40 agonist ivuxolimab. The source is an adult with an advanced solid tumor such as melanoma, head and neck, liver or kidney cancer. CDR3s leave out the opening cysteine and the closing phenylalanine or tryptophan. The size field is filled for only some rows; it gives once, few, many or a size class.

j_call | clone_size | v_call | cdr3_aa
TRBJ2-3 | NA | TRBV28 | ASRNRDRGFADTQY
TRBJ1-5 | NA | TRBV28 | ASSLRAGYNQPQH
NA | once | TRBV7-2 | ASSLSASGSYEQY
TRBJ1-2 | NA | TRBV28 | ASSPWRDRGIGNYGYT
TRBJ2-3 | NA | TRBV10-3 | AISESVDTQY
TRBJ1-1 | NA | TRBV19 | ASGMRLEAF
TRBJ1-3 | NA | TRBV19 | ASRPPDRKNTIY
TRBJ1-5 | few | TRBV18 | ASSPTGISNQPQH
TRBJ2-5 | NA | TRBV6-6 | ASSFRGVQETQY
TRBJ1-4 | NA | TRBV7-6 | ASSSGTGAPNREKLF
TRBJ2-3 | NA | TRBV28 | ASSLSRGTSTDTQY
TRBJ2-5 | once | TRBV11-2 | ASSPTGNWKETQY
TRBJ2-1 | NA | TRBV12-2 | ASRLSGTGVYNEQF
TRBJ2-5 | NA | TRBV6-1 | ASSEWRLEETQY